The 8 T cell receptor beta chains presented below share a single source sample, sequenced in a study of CXCR3-negative and CXCR3-positive naive CD8 T cells. Broader study findings: Hydrophobicity was higher for TRB CDR3s found in CXCR3-positive naive cells than in CXCR3-negative naive cells.

Their target antigens are unknown. UMI-labeled TRB cDNA libraries were prepared by 5' RACE. For each CDR3 protein, TCRdb gives one entry from its re-call of the 5' RACE reads, without DNA. This sample contains nearly 110,000 distinct CDR3 sequences. Source material: naive CXCR3+ CD8+ T cells from blood. Subset meaning: CD45RO-CCR7+CD27+CD95- naive CD8+ T cells expressing CXCR3 (TNR3+). Receptors originate from a human donor in good health. Some clones in this sample may be carry-over from other donors' samples.

The chain carries TRBV5-1 and TRBJ1-1; TCRdb proposes TRBD1, but this gene call is untestable without DNA. The CDR3 runs to 15 residues. The V gene's germline CDR1 is SGHRS and CDR2 YFSETQ. The CDR3 reads CASREKDPRVTEAFF. Using reference TRBV5-1 and TRBJ1-1 for the parts outside the CDR3, the full variable domain is KAGVTQTPRYLIKTRGQQVTLSCSPISGHRSVSWYQQTPGQGLQFLFEYFSETQRNKGNFPGRFSGRQFSNSRSEMNVSTLELGDSALYLCASREKDPRVTEAFFGQGTRLTVV.

The rearrangement links TRBV2 to TRBJ2-2; the D gene TCRdb calls, TRBD1, cannot be checked with no DNA. CDR3 length: 13 amino acids. CDR1 is SNHLY and CDR2 is FYNNEI in the germline V gene. The CDR3: CARGQENTGELFF.

The rearrangement joins TRBV27 to TRBJ1-6; TCRdb outputs TRBD1, but without DNA this stays unchecked. The CDR3 has 18 amino acids. Germline V gives CDR1 MNHEY, CDR2 SMNVEV (reference sequence). CDR3 amino acids: CASSLSGGQTSYNSPLHF.

The V call is TRBV29-1, the J call TRBJ2-3; the D call of TRBD2 rests on TCRdb alone, since no DNA is present to check it. This CDR3 is built from 16 residues. In germline, CDR1 is SQVTM, CDR2 ANQGSEA. The CDR3 here is CSVEGAAEDSTDTQYF.

The gene calls are TRBV29-1 and TRBJ2-1; checking the TCRdb D call of TRBD1 is not possible without DNA. Germline V gene data show CDR1 as SQVTM and CDR2 as ANQGSEA. The CDR3 is 15 amino acids. The CDR3 sequence is CSVEAWVQGKDEQFF.

This chain connects TRBV29-1 to TRBJ2-7; TCRdb names TRBD1, which stays unverified in the absence of DNA. Germline assignment: CDR1 SQVTM and CDR2 ANQGSEA. This CDR3 spans 13 amino acids. CDR3 amino acids: CSVRTVSSYEQYF.

This chain joins TRBV10-3 and TRBJ2-7; the TRBD1 assignment by TCRdb is unverifiable without DNA. The germline gives CDR1 ENHRY, CDR2 SYGVKD. The CDR3 spans 20 residues. The CDR3 here is CAISDEYVRETGVKPYEQYF.

CDR3 loop: CASSVGNHDPYNSPLHF. The rearrangement links TRBV6-5 to TRBJ1-6. The CDR3 totals 17 residues. Per the germline V gene, CDR1 is MNHEY and CDR2 is SVGAGI.